The table lists the clone carrying this TCR beta chain with a few counts. Original handling: Amplification of reference gene primers provided the estimated nucleated cell counts. Sequenced by immunoSEQ multiplex PCR; TCRdb stores in-frame clones only, minus some. The V and J calls and clone size are taken from that table; D and trimming were inferred from the DNA. The table has some 65,000 clones, 65% to 75% seen once; the top ten hold roughly 27%. The data were obtained in a study of blood T cell repertoires in COVID-19. Study as a whole: Samples came from the United States, Italy and Spain, spanning acute and convalescent COVID-19. From T cells, B-cell-depleted T cells, or PBMCs came the material, which was cDNA or gDNA.

The CDR3 loop spans 13 amino acids. Germline V gene sequence: CDR1 LNHDA, CDR2 SQIVND (reference sequence). Trimming took 7 bases from V and 7 from J, leaving 13 bases between them. J is TRBJ2-2 and V is TRBV19; D might be TRBD2 (5 bases). Sequenced material: peripheral blood. This receptor was identified in an elderly woman with acute or convalescent COVID-19. CDR3: CASNQLEGGELFF. The CDR3 DNA follows: TGTGCCAGTAACCAACTAGAGGGCGGGGAGCTGTTTTTT.